The sequence of this TCR beta chain was determined in a study of T cells after yellow fever vaccination (dated by TCRdb to between 2017 and 2020). About the study as a whole: The SMART-Seq v4 Ultra Low Input RNA kit was used to prepare libraries from fractions with low cell numbers. Two healthy male donors, one aged 18 to 30 and one aged 30 to 40 years, were included in the cohort. To track T-cell clones before and after primary and booster YFV17D yellow fever vaccination, bulk TCR alpha and beta repertoires were sequenced longitudinally. Blood samples were taken at several timepoints before and after primary and secondary immunization, and bulk PBMC replicates and cell subsets were isolated.

Read against the paper, the sample's treatment or condition label means: live attenuated yellow fever vaccine strain. At each blood-draw timepoint, two biological replicates of bulk PBMCs were collected. A standard Ficoll-Paque protocol was used to isolate PBMCs from peripheral blood. TriZol was used to extract RNA from bulk PBMCs, CD4 and CD8 fractions, and dextramer-positive and dextramer-negative fractions. As encoded in the germline V gene (reference sequence), CDR1 is DFQATT while CDR2 is SNEGSKA. CDR3 length: 14 amino acids, cysteine to phenylalanine. CDR3 DNA is the only sequence kept; it has 42 bases, read in frame from the first base. V is cut back by 3 bases and J by 5 bases, with 5 bases in the junction unmatched. TCR cDNA was synthesized by 5'RACE template switching, through which a universal primer site and unique molecular identifiers were introduced. Priming for cDNA synthesis came from both the TCR alpha and TCR beta constant segments. Library amplification used two PCR steps, and the second PCR step added sample barcodes and sequencing adapters. Sequencing of the libraries was done on either Illumina HiSeq 2500 (2x100 bp) or NovaSeq (2x150 bp). The paper's processing steps were these. MIGEC was used to demultiplex reads and collapse the reads into UMI consensus sequences, and MiXCR was used for V(D)J alignment. Using edgeR on replicate PBMC samples, clonotypes were called vaccine-responding if FDR was below 0.01 and the log2 fold change was above 5 up to day 15. Bulk clonotypes were assigned CD4 or CD8 identity according to which sequenced CD4 or CD8 repertoire held them at higher abundance. Using fastp trimming at Q25 and MiXCR clonotype assembly, TCRdb reanalyzed the public sequencing data and kept in-frame beta chains. When rows share a CDR3 protein, they turn into one entry using the most common DNA and genes. TCRdb's processing, not the study's, gives the V and J calls here. A total of 500,000 to 550,000 distinct CDR3 sequences appear in this sample, 20% to 25% of them only once. Clones ranked in the top ten supply about 16% of the sample.

Points on this clonotype: Its cognate antigen has yet to be identified. No base quality values were provided; no much bigger clone lies one nucleotide off.

General conclusions and limits of the study: After the booster, most of the clones that had expanded following primary vaccination were detected again (about 95% of CD4 and around 88% of CD8), which suggests that memory was broadly maintained. A small share of clonotypes occurred in both CD4 and CD8 compartments, likely arising from convergent recombination. Only a couple of donors were included in the study, so the extent to which the findings can be generalized is limited. The secondary T-cell response was found to be weaker but faster than the primary response, with a peak reached on day 5 rather than on day 15. Computational filtering was required because FACS-sorted repertoires could contain abundant contaminating clonotypes from the bulk population.

Sequenced material: PBMCs, taken approximately 22 days after the first yellow fever vaccination. Rearrangement joined TRBV20-1 to TRBJ2-7, with 12 bases in between that match TRBD1. The source is a man aged 18 to 35 who received the YFV17D yellow fever vaccine. The CDR3 has the sequence CSARPGTGGDEQYF. DNA sequence: TGCAGTGCTAGGCCCGGGACAGGGGGCGACGAGCAGTACTTC.